This T cell receptor beta chain came from a study of blood T cells in healthy people across ages. The CDR3 covers 16 residues. V was pared by 6 bases and J by 0 bases, with 7 bases of the junction left unmatched. A sample-barcoded 5' primer and a J-beta primer mix were used in a second PCR of roughly 7 to 11 cycles. TCRdb independently ran MiXCR on the 5' RACE reads; one entry per CDR3 protein. The sample holds 1,100,000 or so distinct CDR3 sequences, more than 40% seen once. This clonotype turned up a few times. The chain is built from TRBV12-3 or TRBV12-4 and TRBJ2-1; TRBD2 matches at 8 bases. Material: blood. This TCR was recovered from an older woman in good health. CDR3 sequence reads: CASRLTSASSYNEQFF. The CDR3 DNA is TGTGCCAGCAGGCTGACTAGCGCTAGCTCCTACAATGAGCAGTTCTTC.